One and the same sample provided the 4 T cell receptor beta chains below, sequenced in a study of vaccination effects on CD4 cells after COVID-19. Pools of viral peptides were used by the ViraFEST assay to expand antigen-specific CD4+ T cells ahead of sequencing. CD4+ T cell isolation took place after 10 days of culture. SARS-CoV-2 infection was confirmed by PCR in the person between March and December 2020. The assay was immunoSEQ multiplex PCR, and TCRdb's table has in-frame clones only and misses some. The data contain 20,000 to 25,000 clones, 70% to 80% of them singletons. Antigens for these TCRs are unknown. This sample comprised CD4+ T cells from PBMCs cultured with a peptide pool, obtained before COVID-19 vaccination. These receptors originate from a human donor who had a prior SARS-CoV-2 infection.

This clone was seen a single time. This chain joins TRBV5-5 and TRBJ2-7, with a tentative D call TRBD2 (6 bases). The germline CDR1 and CDR2 sequences are SGHKS and YYEKEE (reference sequence). V dropped 2 bases and J dropped 4 bases, with 10 bases sitting between them. CDR3 size: 13 residues. In nucleotides, the CDR3 is TGTGCCAGCAGCTTAGCGGGTTATTACGAGCAGTACTTC. Encoded protein: CASSLAGYYEQYF.

This chain connects TRBV7-3 to TRBJ2-1; 14 bases agree with TRBD2. This CDR3 contains 15 residues. Losses at the gene ends were 5 bases for V and 8 bases for J; bases not matched to a gene: 5. Germline loops: CDR1 SGHTA, CDR2 FQGTGA. CDR3 in amino acids: CASSKTSGRADEQFF. The CDR3 bases are TGTGCCAGCAGCAAGACTAGCGGGAGGGCCGATGAGCAGTTCTTC.

This clone was observed a few times. The J gene is TRBJ1-2, the V gene TRBV2, with D possibly matching TRBD1 (6 bases). From germline, CDR1 is SNHLY and CDR2 FYNNEI. Trimming removed 5 bases at V and 8 bases at J, with 15 bases between. The CDR3 totals 13 residues. Here the CDR3 DNA reads TGTGCCAGCAGTACGGGGGACATCTACGGCTACACCTTC. It encodes CASSTGDIYGYTF.

The chain has TRBV5-5 and TRBJ1-2, with D perhaps TRBD1 (6 bases). The CDR3 has 14 residues. V lost 4 bases to trimming and J lost 7 bases, with 17 bases between them. Per germline, CDR1 SGHKS and CDR2 YYEKEE (reference sequence). This CDR3 is CASSTPGHVFGYTF. The DNA of the CDR3 is TGTGCCAGCAGCACACCGGGACATGTCTTTGGCTACACCTTC.